The rows below give T cell receptor beta chains drawn from one sample of a study of T cell responses to AZD1222 COVID-19 vaccine. TCRdb keeps only in-frame clones here, not all; method: immunoSEQ multiplex PCR. The sample shows 120,000 or so clones, 75% to 90% of them seen only once. Material: peripheral blood, obtained on day 0 of AZD1222 vaccination. The source is an adult in good health. Each CDR3 is given with its conserved first and last residue. The D gene is left open where the match is weak. For some rows the clone size is stated as once, few or many, or as a class when expanded; others skip it.

j_call: TRBJ2-1
clone_size: once
v_call: TRBV27
d_call: TRBD2
cdr3_aa: CASTPRGLAGSYNEQFF
cdr3_nt: TGTGCCAGCACCCCTAGGGGACTAGCGGGTAGCTACAATGAGCAGTTCTTC

j_call: TRBJ2-1
clone_size: .
v_call: TRBV6-5
d_call: .
cdr3_aa: CASTPPGSASNEQFF
cdr3_nt: TGTGCCAGCACCCCCCCGGGCAGCGCATCGAATGAGCAGTTCTTC

j_call: TRBJ2-7
clone_size: .
v_call: TRBV2
d_call: TRBD2
cdr3_aa: CASSERLAVTYEQYF
cdr3_nt: TGTGCCAGCAGTGAACGACTAGCGGTAACCTACGAGCAGTACTTC

j_call: TRBJ2-1
clone_size: .
v_call: TRBV27
d_call: .
cdr3_aa: CASSFGLSNEQFF
cdr3_nt: TGTGCCAGCAGTTTCGGTCTCTCCAATGAGCAGTTCTTC

j_call: TRBJ1-2
clone_size: .
v_call: TRBV19
d_call: .
cdr3_aa: CASSSLQGTYGYTF
cdr3_nt: TGTGCCAGTAGTTCCTTACAGGGAACCTATGGCTACACCTTC

j_call: TRBJ2-7
clone_size: .
v_call: TRBV5-1
d_call: TRBD1
cdr3_aa: CASSWTGFTYEQYF
cdr3_nt: TGCGCCAGCAGCTGGACAGGGTTCACCTACGAGCAGTACTTC

j_call: TRBJ2-1
clone_size: .
v_call: TRBV6-2/TRBV6-3
d_call: .
cdr3_aa: CASSYSITRVPYNEQFF
cdr3_nt: TGTGCCAGCAGTTACTCGATCACAAGGGTACCCTACAATGAGCAGTTCTTC

j_call: TRBJ1-6
clone_size: few
v_call: TRBV4-1
d_call: .
cdr3_aa: CASSQDPGAYNSPLHF
cdr3_nt: TGCGCCAGCAGCCAAGATCCGGGGGCCTATAATTCACCCCTCCACTTT

j_call: TRBJ2-2
clone_size: .
v_call: TRBV27
d_call: TRBD1
cdr3_aa: CASSLRGGNTGELFF
cdr3_nt: TGTGCCAGCAGTTTGCGAGGGGGCAACACCGGGGAGCTGTTTTTT

j_call: TRBJ2-2
clone_size: .
v_call: TRBV6-2/TRBV6-3
d_call: .
cdr3_aa: CASSYVLSTGELFF
cdr3_nt: TGTGCCAGCAGTTACGTCCTATCTACCGGGGAGCTGTTTTTT

j_call: TRBJ1-1
clone_size: .
v_call: TRBV6-5
d_call: .
cdr3_aa: CASGGGTPRNTEAFF
cdr3_nt: TGTGCCAGCGGAGGGGGGACACCCAGGAACACTGAAGCTTTCTTT

j_call: TRBJ1-1
clone_size: .
v_call: TRBV29-1
d_call: .
cdr3_aa: CSVERPRANTEAFF
cdr3_nt: TGCAGCGTTGAAAGGCCCCGGGCGAACACTGAAGCTTTCTTT

j_call: TRBJ1-2
clone_size: .
v_call: TRBV18
d_call: .
cdr3_aa: CASSPAQTANYGYTF
cdr3_nt: TGTGCCAGCTCTCCGGCCCAAACCGCTAACTATGGCTACACCTTC

j_call: TRBJ1-1
clone_size: .
v_call: TRBV24-1
d_call: .
cdr3_aa: CATSDPGGTNTEAFF
cdr3_nt: TGTGCCACCAGTGACCCCGGGGGGACGAACACTGAAGCTTTCTTT

j_call: TRBJ2-7
clone_size: .
v_call: TRBV11-2
d_call: .
cdr3_aa: CASSLVSSGGESYEQYF
cdr3_nt: TGTGCCAGCAGCTTAGTGAGTTCCGGTGGGGAGTCCTACGAGCAGTACTTC

j_call: TRBJ2-3
clone_size: .
v_call: TRBV5-1
d_call: TRBD1
cdr3_aa: CASGTTGWSPTDTQYF
cdr3_nt: TGCGCCAGCGGCACGACAGGGTGGTCCCCCACAGATACGCAGTATTTT

j_call: TRBJ1-5
clone_size: .
v_call: TRBV5-1
d_call: TRBD1
cdr3_aa: CASSAGTGRNQPQHF
cdr3_nt: TGCGCCAGCAGCGCTGGGACAGGACGCAATCAGCCCCAGCATTTT

j_call: TRBJ2-7
clone_size: .
v_call: TRBV9
d_call: TRBD1
cdr3_aa: CASSVTGDGNSYEQYF
cdr3_nt: TGTGCCAGCAGCGTGACAGGGGACGGTAATTCCTACGAGCAGTACTTC

j_call: TRBJ1-5
clone_size: .
v_call: TRBV6-1
d_call: TRBD1
cdr3_aa: CASSPATGIQPQHF
cdr3_nt: TGTGCCAGCAGTCCCGCGACAGGGATACAGCCCCAGCATTTT

j_call: TRBJ1-5
clone_size: few
v_call: TRBV19
d_call: .
cdr3_aa: CASSIGGSPQHF
cdr3_nt: TGTGCCAGTAGTATAGGGGGATCGCCCCAGCATTTT

j_call: TRBJ2-1
clone_size: .
v_call: TRBV30
d_call: TRBD1
cdr3_aa: CAWSAQPGTGGLWSSYNEQFF
cdr3_nt: TGTGCCTGGAGTGCACAACCCGGGACAGGGGGTCTGTGGAGCTCCTACAATGAGCAGTTCTTC

j_call: TRBJ2-7
clone_size: .
v_call: TRBV4-3
d_call: .
cdr3_aa: CASSQSSRFSYEQYF
cdr3_nt: TGCGCCAGCAGCCAGAGTAGCAGGTTCTCCTACGAGCAGTACTTC

j_call: TRBJ2-1
clone_size: once
v_call: TRBV5-1
d_call: .
cdr3_aa: CASRTAGYDYNEQFF
cdr3_nt: TGCGCCAGCAGAACAGCGGGCTACGACTACAATGAGCAGTTCTTC

j_call: TRBJ2-3
clone_size: .
v_call: TRBV29-1
d_call: .
cdr3_aa: CSVEEPSGTQYF
cdr3_nt: TGCAGCGTTGAAGAACCAAGCGGGACGCAGTATTTT

j_call: TRBJ1-1
clone_size: .
v_call: TRBV3-1/TRBV3-2
d_call: .
cdr3_aa: CASSPGRHPEAFF
cdr3_nt: TGTGCCAGCAGCCCCGGCCGACACCCTGAAGCTTTCTTT

j_call: TRBJ1-2
clone_size: .
v_call: TRBV12-5
d_call: .
cdr3_aa: CASGSHSVGYTF
cdr3_nt: TGTGCTAGTGGTTCACACAGCGTGGGCTACACCTTC

j_call: TRBJ1-3
clone_size: .
v_call: TRBV6-5
d_call: TRBD1
cdr3_aa: CASSYSGQGDTIYF
cdr3_nt: TGTGCCAGCAGTTACTCGGGCCAGGGGGACACCATATATTTT

j_call: TRBJ2-7
clone_size: .
v_call: TRBV19
d_call: .
cdr3_aa: CASSIEAGAYEQYF
cdr3_nt: TGTGCCAGTAGTATAGAGGCAGGGGCCTACGAGCAGTACTTC

j_call: TRBJ1-1
clone_size: .
v_call: TRBV5-1
d_call: TRBD1
cdr3_aa: CASSLSAGTGRGDEAFF
cdr3_nt: TGCGCCAGCAGCTTGAGTGCAGGGACAGGCCGGGGTGATGAAGCTTTCTTT

j_call: TRBJ2-3
clone_size: .
v_call: TRBV6-4
d_call: .
cdr3_aa: CASSVLLVTDTQYF
cdr3_nt: TGTGCCAGCAGTGTTTTACTGGTCACAGATACGCAGTATTTT

j_call: TRBJ1-1
clone_size: .
v_call: TRBV30
d_call: .
cdr3_aa: CAWSSGSEAFF
cdr3_nt: TGTGCCTGGAGTAGCGGGTCTGAAGCTTTCTTT

j_call: TRBJ1-1
clone_size: .
v_call: TRBV7-3
d_call: .
cdr3_aa: CASSEQGGFGAFF
cdr3_nt: TGTGCCAGCAGCGAACAGGGTGGCTTTGGTGCTTTCTTT

j_call: TRBJ1-2
clone_size: .
v_call: TRBV18
d_call: .
cdr3_aa: CASSPQGSYYGYTF
cdr3_nt: TGTGCCAGCTCACCACAAGGCAGCTACTATGGCTACACCTTC

j_call: TRBJ1-1
clone_size: few
v_call: TRBV4-1
d_call: TRBD1
cdr3_aa: CASSQIQGAAFF
cdr3_nt: TGCGCCAGCAGCCAGATACAGGGGGCAGCTTTCTTT

j_call: TRBJ2-7
clone_size: .
v_call: TRBV5-4
d_call: .
cdr3_aa: CASTPRGALLDEQYF
cdr3_nt: TGTGCCAGCACCCCCAGGGGGGCTCTACTTGACGAGCAGTACTTC

j_call: TRBJ1-3
clone_size: .
v_call: TRBV6-5
d_call: TRBD1
cdr3_aa: CASSSFGTAGNTIYF
cdr3_nt: TGTGCCAGCAGTTCCTTCGGGACAGCTGGAAACACCATATATTTT

j_call: TRBJ2-1
clone_size: few
v_call: TRBV30
d_call: .
cdr3_aa: CAWSVTQNNEQFF
cdr3_nt: TGTGCCTGGAGTGTAACGCAGAACAATGAGCAGTTCTTC

j_call: TRBJ2-7
clone_size: many
v_call: TRBV5-1
d_call: .
cdr3_aa: CASSPDPPYEQYF
cdr3_nt: TGCGCCAGCAGCCCTGACCCACCCTACGAGCAGTACTTC

j_call: TRBJ1-1
clone_size: .
v_call: TRBV6-5
d_call: .
cdr3_aa: CASSYSAGYGTEAFF
cdr3_nt: TGTGCCAGCAGTTACTCGGCGGGGTACGGCACTGAAGCTTTCTTT

j_call: TRBJ1-6
clone_size: .
v_call: TRBV9
d_call: TRBD1
cdr3_aa: CASRVGTGNSPLHF
cdr3_nt: TGTGCCAGCAGAGTCGGGACAGGGAATTCACCCCTCCACTTT

j_call: TRBJ1-1
clone_size: .
v_call: TRBV25-1
d_call: TRBD1
cdr3_aa: CASSARGGTEAFF
cdr3_nt: TGTGCCAGCAGTGCCAGGGGGGGCACTGAAGCTTTCTTT

j_call: TRBJ2-3
clone_size: .
v_call: TRBV5-4
d_call: TRBD2
cdr3_aa: CASSLSTGGGDTQYF
cdr3_nt: TGTGCCAGCAGCTTGAGTACGGGGGGAGGAGATACGCAGTATTTT

j_call: TRBJ1-2
clone_size: .
v_call: TRBV18
d_call: TRBD1
cdr3_aa: CASSPQTGTGPKLYGYTF
cdr3_nt: TGTGCCAGCTCACCACAGACCGGGACAGGGCCTAAACTCTATGGCTACACCTTC

j_call: TRBJ1-3
clone_size: once
v_call: TRBV6-2/TRBV6-3
d_call: .
cdr3_aa: CASSSDRRTRGNTIYF
cdr3_nt: TGTGCCAGCAGTTCCGACAGAAGGACGCGGGGAAACACCATATATTTT

j_call: TRBJ1-4
clone_size: .
v_call: TRBV24-1
d_call: .
cdr3_aa: CATSSGPTATNEKLFF
cdr3_nt: TGTGCCACCAGCTCTGGACCGACCGCAACTAATGAAAAACTGTTTTTT

j_call: TRBJ1-4
clone_size: .
v_call: TRBV30
d_call: .
cdr3_aa: CAWRGPATNEKLFF
cdr3_nt: TGTGCCTGGAGGGGGCCAGCAACTAATGAAAAACTGTTTTTT

j_call: TRBJ2-7
clone_size: many
v_call: TRBV3-1/TRBV3-2
d_call: .
cdr3_aa: CASSSVRGIYEQYF
cdr3_nt: TGTGCCAGCAGCTCTGTAAGAGGGATCTACGAGCAGTACTTC

j_call: TRBJ2-5
clone_size: many
v_call: TRBV2
d_call: TRBD2
cdr3_aa: CASSRLAGVYQETQYF
cdr3_nt: TGTGCCAGCAGCAGACTAGCGGGAGTGTACCAAGAGACCCAGTACTTC

j_call: TRBJ1-1
clone_size: .
v_call: TRBV10-1
d_call: .
cdr3_aa: CASSPRGNTEAFF
cdr3_nt: TGCGCCAGCAGCCCCAGGGGAAATACTGAAGCTTTCTTT

j_call: TRBJ1-2
clone_size: .
v_call: TRBV4-2
d_call: .
cdr3_aa: CASSQGVGDYGYTF
cdr3_nt: TGTGCCAGCAGCCAAGGCGTCGGGGACTATGGCTACACCTTC

j_call: TRBJ2-3
clone_size: .
v_call: TRBV5-8
d_call: TRBD2
cdr3_aa: CANRLAGGTDTQYF
cdr3_nt: TGTGCCAACCGACTAGCGGGGGGGACAGATACGCAGTATTTT

j_call: TRBJ1-2
clone_size: few
v_call: TRBV27
d_call: TRBD1
cdr3_aa: CASSLLGQGAMGYTF
cdr3_nt: TGTGCCAGCAGTTTACTCGGGCAGGGGGCGATGGGCTACACCTTC

j_call: TRBJ1-1
clone_size: .
v_call: TRBV25-1
d_call: .
cdr3_aa: CASSVNRVATEAFF
cdr3_nt: TGTGCCAGCAGTGTTAACAGGGTTGCCACTGAAGCTTTCTTT

j_call: TRBJ2-1
clone_size: .
v_call: TRBV5-1
d_call: TRBD2
cdr3_aa: CASSLLAGADNEQFF
cdr3_nt: TGCGCCAGCAGTCTCCTAGCGGGAGCTGACAATGAGCAGTTCTTC

j_call: TRBJ1-2
clone_size: .
v_call: TRBV4-2
d_call: .
cdr3_aa: CASSQDASGNYGYTF
cdr3_nt: TGTGCCAGCAGCCAGGACGCCAGCGGGAACTATGGCTACACCTTC

j_call: TRBJ2-1
clone_size: .
v_call: TRBV5-1
d_call: TRBD1
cdr3_aa: CASSLGAGGSYNEQFF
cdr3_nt: TGCGCCAGCAGCTTGGGAGCAGGGGGCTCCTACAATGAGCAGTTCTTC

j_call: TRBJ1-6
clone_size: .
v_call: TRBV27
d_call: TRBD1
cdr3_aa: CASSYRRDRNSPLHF
cdr3_nt: TGTGCCAGCAGTTACCGTCGGGACAGGAATTCACCCCTCCACTTT

j_call: TRBJ2-1
clone_size: once
v_call: TRBV5-4
d_call: TRBD2
cdr3_aa: CASSSRTSGGYNEQFF
cdr3_nt: TGTGCCAGCAGCTCCCGGACTAGCGGGGGATACAATGAGCAGTTCTTC

j_call: TRBJ1-2
clone_size: few
v_call: TRBV29-1
d_call: .
cdr3_aa: CSVDWQAGGYTF
cdr3_nt: TGCAGCGTTGACTGGCAGGCAGGAGGCTACACCTTC